The clone carrying this T cell receptor beta chain appeared once. In the original processing: Cell counts per sample came from amplifying reference gene primers. TCRdb's table, derived via immunoSEQ multiplex PCR, lists solely in-frame clones and lacks some. The V and J calls and clone size were taken over from that table, and D and trimming were inferred from the DNA. The sample yields about 77,000 clones, 90% seen once. This record comes from a study of blood T cell repertoires in COVID-19. Overall study context: The United States, Italy and Spain were the sources of the acute and convalescent COVID-19 samples. Sources were T cells, B-cell-depleted T cells, or PBMCs; the material itself was cDNA or gDNA.

CDR1 and CDR2 from the germline V gene are MNHEY and SMNVEV (reference sequence). The CDR3 contains 12 residues. Trimming removed 5 bases from V and 5 bases from J; junction bases left unmatched: 2. The chain has TRBV27 and TRBJ1-2; 7 nucleotides line up with TRBD1. The material sequenced was peripheral blood. The clonotype originates from a woman at least 80 years old with active or convalescent COVID-19. CDR3 sequence: CASSPGGYGYTF. The CDR3 DNA follows: TGTGCCAGCAGTCCAGGGGGATATGGCTACACCTTC.